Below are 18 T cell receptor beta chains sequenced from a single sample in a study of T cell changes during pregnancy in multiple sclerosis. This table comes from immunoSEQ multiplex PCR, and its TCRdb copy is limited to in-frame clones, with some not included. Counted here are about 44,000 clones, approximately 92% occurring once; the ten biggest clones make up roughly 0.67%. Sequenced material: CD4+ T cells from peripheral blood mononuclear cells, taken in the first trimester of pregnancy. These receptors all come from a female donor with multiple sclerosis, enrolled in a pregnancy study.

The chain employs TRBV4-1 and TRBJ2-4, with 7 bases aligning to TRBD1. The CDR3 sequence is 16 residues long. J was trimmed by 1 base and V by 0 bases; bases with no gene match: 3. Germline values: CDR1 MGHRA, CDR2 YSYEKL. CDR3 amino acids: CASSQESQGAKNIQYF. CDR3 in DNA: TGCGCCAGCAGCCAAGAGTCACAGGGGGCCAAAAACATTCAGTACTTC.

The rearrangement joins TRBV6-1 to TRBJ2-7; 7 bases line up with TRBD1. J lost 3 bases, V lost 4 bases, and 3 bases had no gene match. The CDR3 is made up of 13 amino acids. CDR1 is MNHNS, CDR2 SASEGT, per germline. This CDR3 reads CASSGGQLYEQYF. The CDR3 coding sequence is TGTGCCAGCAGTGGGGGACAGCTCTACGAGCAGTACTTC.

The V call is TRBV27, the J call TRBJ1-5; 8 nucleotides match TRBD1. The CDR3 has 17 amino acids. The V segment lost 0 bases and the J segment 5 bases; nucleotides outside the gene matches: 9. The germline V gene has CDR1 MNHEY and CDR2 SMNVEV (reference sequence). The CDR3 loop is CASSLSGRDRTHQPQHF. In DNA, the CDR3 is TGTGCCAGCAGTTTATCGGGGCGGGACAGGACCCATCAGCCCCAGCATTTT.

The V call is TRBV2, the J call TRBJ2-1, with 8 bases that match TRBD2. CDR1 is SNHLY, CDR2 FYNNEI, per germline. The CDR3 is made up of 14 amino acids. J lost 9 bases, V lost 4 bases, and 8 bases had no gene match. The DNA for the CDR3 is TGTGCCAGCAGTGTCATCGGGAGGGCGGGTGAGCAGTTCTTC. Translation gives CASSVIGRAGEQFF.

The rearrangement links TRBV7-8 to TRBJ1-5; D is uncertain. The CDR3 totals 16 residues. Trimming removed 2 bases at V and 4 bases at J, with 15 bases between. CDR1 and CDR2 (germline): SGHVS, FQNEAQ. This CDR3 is CASSLSGRSLNQPQHF. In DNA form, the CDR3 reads TGTGCCAGCAGCTTAAGCGGGAGGTCTCTGAATCAGCCCCAGCATTTT.

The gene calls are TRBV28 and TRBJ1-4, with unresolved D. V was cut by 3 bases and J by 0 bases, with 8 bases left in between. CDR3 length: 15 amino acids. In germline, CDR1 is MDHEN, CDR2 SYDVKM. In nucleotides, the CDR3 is TGTGCCAGCAGTTTGGCAGGTGCAACTAATGAAAAACTGTTTTTT. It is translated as CASSLAGATNEKLFF.

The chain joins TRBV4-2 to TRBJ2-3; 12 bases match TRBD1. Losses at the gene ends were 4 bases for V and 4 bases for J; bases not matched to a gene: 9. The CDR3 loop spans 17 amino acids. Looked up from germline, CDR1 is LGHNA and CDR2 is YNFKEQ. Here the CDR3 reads CASSRNPGQGAPDTQYF. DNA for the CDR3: TGTGCCAGCAGCCGAAACCCGGGACAGGGGGCTCCAGATACGCAGTATTTT.

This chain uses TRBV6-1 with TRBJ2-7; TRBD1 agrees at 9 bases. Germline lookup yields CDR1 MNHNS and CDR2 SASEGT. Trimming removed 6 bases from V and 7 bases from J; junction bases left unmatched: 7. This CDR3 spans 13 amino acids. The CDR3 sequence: CASSKSGTGEQYF. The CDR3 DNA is TGTGCCAGCAGCAAGAGCGGGACAGGGGAGCAGTACTTC.

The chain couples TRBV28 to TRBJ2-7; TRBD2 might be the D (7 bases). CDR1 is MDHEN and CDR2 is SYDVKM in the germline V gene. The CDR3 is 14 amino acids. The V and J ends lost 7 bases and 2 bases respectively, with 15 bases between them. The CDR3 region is CASNDGGPTYEQYF. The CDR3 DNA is TGTGCCAGCAACGACGGGGGGCCTACCTACGAGCAGTACTTC.

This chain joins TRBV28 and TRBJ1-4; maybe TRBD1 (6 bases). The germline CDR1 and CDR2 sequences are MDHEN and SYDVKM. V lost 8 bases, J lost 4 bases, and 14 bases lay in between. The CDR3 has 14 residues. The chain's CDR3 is CASRIGQFNEKLFF. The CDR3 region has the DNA TGTGCCAGCCGGATCGGACAGTTTAATGAAAAACTGTTTTTT.

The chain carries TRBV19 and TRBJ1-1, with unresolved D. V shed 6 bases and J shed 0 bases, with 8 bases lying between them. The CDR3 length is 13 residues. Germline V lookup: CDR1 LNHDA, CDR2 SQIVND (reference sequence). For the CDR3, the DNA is TGTGCCAGTAGGGTCAGTTTGAACACTGAAGCTTTCTTT. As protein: CASRVSLNTEAFF.

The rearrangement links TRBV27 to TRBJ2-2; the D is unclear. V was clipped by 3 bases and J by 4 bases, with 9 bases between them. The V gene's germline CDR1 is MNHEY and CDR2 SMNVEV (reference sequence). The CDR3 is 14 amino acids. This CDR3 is CASSFSSLTGELFF. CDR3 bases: TGTGCCAGCAGTTTTAGTTCTCTCACCGGGGAGCTGTTTTTT.

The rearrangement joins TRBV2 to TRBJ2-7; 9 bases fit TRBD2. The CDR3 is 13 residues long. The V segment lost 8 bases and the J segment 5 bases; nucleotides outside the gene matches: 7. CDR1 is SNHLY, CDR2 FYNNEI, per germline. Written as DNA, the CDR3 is TGTGCCAGCGTTAGCGGGAGTTCCAACGAGCAGTACTTC. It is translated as CASVSGSSNEQYF.

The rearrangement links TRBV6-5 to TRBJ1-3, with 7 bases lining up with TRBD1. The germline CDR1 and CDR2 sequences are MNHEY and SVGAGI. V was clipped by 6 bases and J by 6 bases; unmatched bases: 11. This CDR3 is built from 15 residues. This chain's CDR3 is CASRPRQGGINTIYF. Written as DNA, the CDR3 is TGTGCCAGCAGACCCCGGCAGGGGGGTATAAACACCATATATTTT.

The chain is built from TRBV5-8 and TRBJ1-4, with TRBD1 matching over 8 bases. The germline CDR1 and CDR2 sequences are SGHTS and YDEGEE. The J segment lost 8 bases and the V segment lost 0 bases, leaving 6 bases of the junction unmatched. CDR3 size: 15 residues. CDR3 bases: TGTGCCAGCAGCTTGGCCCGACAGGGGACGGAAAAACTGTTTTTT. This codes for CASSLARQGTEKLFF.

Written as DNA, the CDR3 is TGTGCCAGTAGAGGGGACAGGGAACGTTCTTACGAGCAGTACTTC. It is translated as CASRGDRERSYEQYF. The V call is TRBV19, the J call TRBJ2-7; TRBD1 matches at 9 bases. V was pared by 6 bases and J by 4 bases, with 10 bases of the junction left unmatched. This CDR3 has 15 amino acids. Germline values: CDR1 LNHDA, CDR2 SQIVND (reference sequence).

As DNA, the CDR3 is TGTGCCGTACTCGAGGGACAGGGAACCTACGAGCAGTACTTC. Translated: CAVLEGQGTYEQYF. This chain connects TRBV10-3 to TRBJ2-5, with 9 bases identical to TRBD1. Near its end, the DNA agrees better with TRBJ2-7, so the J call may be wrong. CDR1 is ENHRY and CDR2 is SYGVKD in the germline V gene. The CDR3 has 14 residues.

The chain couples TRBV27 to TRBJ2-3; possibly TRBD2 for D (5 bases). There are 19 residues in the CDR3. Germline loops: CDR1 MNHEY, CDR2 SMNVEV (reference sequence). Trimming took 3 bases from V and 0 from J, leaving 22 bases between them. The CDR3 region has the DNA TGTGCCAGCAGTTTTCCCTGGGTCGGGTGGGAGCGGAGCACAGATACGCAGTATTTT. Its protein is CASSFPWVGWERSTDTQYF.